This T cell receptor beta chain was obtained from a study of T cell changes during pregnancy in multiple sclerosis. The germline V gene encodes CDR1 SGHVS and CDR2 FNYEAQ. The trim removed 5 bases at V and 2 bases at J, leaving 11 bases unmatched. This CDR3 has 16 residues. The method was immunoSEQ multiplex PCR; TCRdb's version includes in-frame clones alone and lacks a portion of them. The repertoire includes tens of thousands of clones, about 89% of them detected once, and 3% to 3.5% sits in the top ten. V is TRBV7-6 and J is TRBJ2-5; 7 bases are shared with TRBD1. The sequencing used CD4+ T cells from peripheral blood mononuclear cells, collected in the first trimester of pregnancy. The sequence was obtained from a female donor in good health, enrolled as a control in a pregnancy study. The CDR3: CASSVPPGQSQETQYF. CDR3 DNA: TGTGCCAGCAGCGTCCCGCCGGGACAGTCACAAGAGACCCAGTACTTC. Full variable domain (outside the CDR3, taken from reference TRBV7-6 and TRBJ2-5): GAGVSQSPRYKVTKRGQDVALRCDPISGHVSLYWYRQALGQGPEFLTYFNYEAQQDKSGLPNDRFSAERPEGSISTLTIQRTEQRDSAMYRCASSVPPGQSQETQYFGPGTRLLVL.